Following are 14 T cell receptor beta chains from one sample sequenced in a study of cytomegalovirus exposure and HLA in healthy donors. Primers: 60 Vbeta forward and 13 Jbeta reverse. Some clones are missing from TCRdb's copy, which holds only in-frame ones; the method was immunoSEQ multiplex PCR. The sample carries 110,000 to 150,000 clones, around 79% recorded once. Specimen: PBMCs. These receptors were collected from a female donor in good health and CMV-seronegative.

Details on this clone: An end of the junction does not agree with germline; a read error may underlie this. The CDR3 region has the DNA TGTGCTAGCAGCTTAGCGTTCGCGGGAGGAGAGACCCAGTACTTC. It encodes CASSLAFAGGETQYF. V and J are TRBV7-7 and TRBJ2-5, with 8 nucleotides matching TRBD2. Germline CDR1 SSHAT, CDR2 FNYEAQ (reference sequence). This CDR3 comprises 15 residues.

V usage is TRBV4-3 and J usage is TRBJ1-6; D uncertain. The germline CDR1 and CDR2 sequences are LGHNA and YSLEER. V lost 3 bases, J lost 13 bases, and 16 bases lay in between. The CDR3 contains 14 residues. CDR3 loop: CASSQEDWVWPLHF. In DNA, the CDR3 is TGCGCCAGCAGCCAGGAGGACTGGGTGTGGCCCCTCCACTTT.

This rearrangement joins TRBV14 to TRBJ1-6; 9 bases are shared with TRBD1. V shed 1 base, J shed 5 bases, and the junction held 6 bases outside the gene matches. The CDR3 is 17 residues long. CDR1 and CDR2 from the germline V gene are SGHDN and FVKESK. CDR3 in DNA: TGTGCCAGCAGCCAAGCGTTGGGGACAGGGCATAATTCACCCCTCCACTTT. Protein sequence: CASSQALGTGHNSPLHF.

This rearrangement joins TRBV6-6 to TRBJ1-1; 9 positions agree with TRBD1. V lost 0 bases to trimming and J lost 6 bases; unmatched junction nucleotides: 5. The CDR3 is made up of 15 amino acids. Germline lookup yields CDR1 MNHNY and CDR2 SVGAGI (reference sequence). CDR3 sequence: CASSYSGTGRSEAFF. The DNA for the CDR3 is TGTGCCAGCAGTTACTCCGGGACAGGGAGGTCTGAAGCTTTCTTT.

This rearrangement joins TRBV10-1 to TRBJ2-1, with 10 bases identical to TRBD2. The CDR3 covers 15 residues. The junction had 4 bases not matched to a gene; V was cut back by 2 bases and J by 6 bases. Per germline, CDR1 WNHNN and CDR2 SYGVQD (reference sequence). CDR3: CASSERTSGRNEQFF. The CDR3 region has the DNA TGCGCCAGCAGTGAGAGGACTAGCGGACGCAATGAGCAGTTCTTC.

The V and J genes are TRBV5-1 and TRBJ2-7, with 9 positions matching TRBD1. The CDR3 totals 17 residues. Germline CDR1 reads SGHRS; CDR2 reads YFSETQ. With V trimmed by 0 bases and J by 4 bases, 11 bases remained unmatched. The CDR3, as DNA: TGCGCCAGCAGCTTGGTGGGACAGGGAAGATCCCGTTACGAGCAGTACTTC. This sequence encodes CASSLVGQGRSRYEQYF.

The chain carries TRBV20-1 and TRBJ2-1; D is possibly TRBD1 (6 bases). Trimming stripped 0 bases from V and 13 bases from J, with 10 bases between. Per the germline V gene, CDR1 is DFQATT and CDR2 is SNEGSKA (reference sequence). The CDR3 runs to 11 residues. The DNA of the CDR3 is TGCAGTGCTAGAGACAGGGGCCTACAGTTCTTC. Translating gives CSARDRGLQFF.

This clone was recorded only once. The V gene is TRBV6-1, the J gene TRBJ2-7, with 14 bases lining up with TRBD2. CDR3 length: 19 residues. V was pared by 3 bases and J by 0 bases, with 10 bases of the junction left unmatched. CDR1 is MNHNS and CDR2 is SASEGT in the germline V gene. CDR3 amino acids: CASSEPGTSGGSSSYEQYF. The CDR3 DNA sequence: TGTGCCAGCAGTGAGCCCGGGACTAGCGGGGGTTCCAGCTCCTACGAGCAGTACTTC.

This clone turned up a few times. This chain joins TRBV19 and TRBJ1-3, with 7 bases matching TRBD1. Germline lookup yields CDR1 LNHDA and CDR2 SQIVND (reference sequence). V gave up 6 bases and J gave up 1 base; unmatched junction bases: 3. CDR3 size: 14 residues. The CDR3 sequence: CASRRQGSGNTIYF. The DNA of the CDR3 is TGTGCCAGTAGGCGACAGGGATCTGGAAACACCATATATTTT.

V and J are TRBV28 and TRBJ1-6; 9 bases are shared with TRBD1. Trimming cost V 2 bases and J 7 bases; bases outside gene matches: 6. The CDR3 totals 16 residues. Looked up from germline, CDR1 is MDHEN and CDR2 is SYDVKM. CDR3 nucleotides: TGTGCCAGCAGTTTACCCCGGGGGACAGGGAATTCACCCCTCCACTTT. Amino acid sequence: CASSLPRGTGNSPLHF.

The J gene is TRBJ2-5, the V gene TRBV5-4, with D maybe TRBD2 (6 bases). Germline values: CDR1 SGHNT, CDR2 YYREEE (reference sequence). V was pared by 1 base and J by 5 bases, with 9 bases between. This CDR3 is 13 amino acids long. The CDR3 region has the DNA TGTGCCAGCAGCTTGCCGGGGGAGGAGACCCAGTACTTC. Its protein is CASSLPGEETQYF.

DNA for the CDR3: TGTGCCAGCAGCTTACATACAGGGGGCAATGAGCAGTTCTTC. Protein: CASSLHTGGNEQFF. V and J are TRBV13 and TRBJ2-1, with 8 bases identical to TRBD1. This CDR3 is 14 amino acids long. V lost 2 bases to trimming and J lost 6 bases; unmatched junction nucleotides: 3. The germline V gene encodes CDR1 PRHDT and CDR2 FYEKMQ (reference sequence).

This clone was found once. The gene calls are TRBV7-2 and TRBJ2-6; D remains unclear. V shed 4 bases and J shed 2 bases, with 9 bases lying between them. Germline CDR1 and CDR2: SGHTA and FQGNSA. There are 15 residues in the CDR3. CDR3 protein: CASSSPPAGANVLTF. The CDR3, as DNA: TGTGCCAGCAGCTCCCCCCCAGCTGGGGCCAACGTCCTGACTTTC. The full variable domain, completed using reference TRBV7-2 and TRBJ2-6, is GAGVSQSPSNKVTEKGKDVELRCDPISGHTALYWYRQSLGQGLEFLIYFQGNSAPDKSGLPSDRFSAERTGGSVSTLTIQRTQQEDSAVYLCASSSPPAGANVLTFGAGSRLTVL.

This chain joins TRBV6-5 and TRBJ1-2; TRBD1 matches 7 bases. Germline loops: CDR1 MNHEY, CDR2 SVGAGI. The CDR3 is made up of 14 amino acids. V shed 5 bases, J shed 8 bases, and the junction held 11 bases outside the gene matches. CDR3 residues: CASSRDSSAGGYTF. The DNA for the CDR3 is TGTGCCAGCAGTAGGGACAGTTCCGCGGGGGGCTACACCTTC.